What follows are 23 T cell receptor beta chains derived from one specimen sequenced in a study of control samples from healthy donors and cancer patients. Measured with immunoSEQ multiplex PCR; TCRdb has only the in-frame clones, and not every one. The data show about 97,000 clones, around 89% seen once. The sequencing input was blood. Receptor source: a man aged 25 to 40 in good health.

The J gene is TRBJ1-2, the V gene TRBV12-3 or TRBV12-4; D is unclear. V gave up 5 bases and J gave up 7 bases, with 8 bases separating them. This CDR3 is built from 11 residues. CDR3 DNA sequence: TGTGCCAGCAGTCTTGGACGTGGCTACACCTTC. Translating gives CASSLGRGYTF.

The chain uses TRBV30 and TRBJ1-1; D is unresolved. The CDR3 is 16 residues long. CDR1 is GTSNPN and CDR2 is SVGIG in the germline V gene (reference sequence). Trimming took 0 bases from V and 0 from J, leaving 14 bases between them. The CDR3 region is CAWSVDPGDMNTEAFF. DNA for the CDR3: TGTGCCTGGAGTGTAGACCCAGGTGATATGAACACTGAAGCTTTCTTT.

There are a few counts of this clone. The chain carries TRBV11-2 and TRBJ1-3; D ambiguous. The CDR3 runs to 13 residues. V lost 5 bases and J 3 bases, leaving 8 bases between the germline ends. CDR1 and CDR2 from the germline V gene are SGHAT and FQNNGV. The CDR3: CASSAPVGNTIYF. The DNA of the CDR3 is TGTGCCAGCAGCGCCCCTGTTGGAAACACCATATATTTT.

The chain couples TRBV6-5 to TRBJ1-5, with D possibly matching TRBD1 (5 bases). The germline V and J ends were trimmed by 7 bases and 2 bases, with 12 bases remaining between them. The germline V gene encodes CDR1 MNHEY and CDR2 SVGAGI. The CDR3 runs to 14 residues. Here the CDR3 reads CASKTGGGNQPQHF. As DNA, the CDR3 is TGTGCCAGCAAAACGGGGGGAGGCAATCAGCCCCAGCATTTT.

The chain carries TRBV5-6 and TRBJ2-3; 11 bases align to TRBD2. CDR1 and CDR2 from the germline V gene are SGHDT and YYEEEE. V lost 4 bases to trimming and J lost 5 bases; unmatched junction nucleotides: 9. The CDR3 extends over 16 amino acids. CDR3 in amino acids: CASSKTGTSGEDTQYF. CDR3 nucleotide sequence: TGTGCCAGCAGCAAGACCGGGACTAGCGGAGAAGATACGCAGTATTTT.

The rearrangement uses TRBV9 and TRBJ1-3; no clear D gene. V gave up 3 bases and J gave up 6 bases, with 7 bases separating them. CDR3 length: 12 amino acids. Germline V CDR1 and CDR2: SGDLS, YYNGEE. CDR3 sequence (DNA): TGTGCCAGCAGCGCAACGCTAAACACCATATATTTT. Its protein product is CASSATLNTIYF.

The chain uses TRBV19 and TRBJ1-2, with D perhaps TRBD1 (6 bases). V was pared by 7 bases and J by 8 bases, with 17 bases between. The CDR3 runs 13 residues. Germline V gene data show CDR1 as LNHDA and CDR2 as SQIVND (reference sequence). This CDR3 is CASKTGGAKGYTF. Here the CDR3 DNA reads TGTGCCAGTAAAACGGGGGGCGCGAAGGGCTACACCTTC.

CDR3 amino acids: CASSLVLGGGSTEAFF. In DNA, the CDR3 is TGCGCCAGCAGCTTGGTTCTCGGGGGGGGCAGCACTGAAGCTTTCTTT. V usage is TRBV5-1 and J usage is TRBJ1-1; possibly TRBD1 for D (6 bases). V lost 0 bases and J 4 bases, leaving 16 bases between the germline ends. This CDR3 contains 16 residues. The germline V gene encodes CDR1 SGHRS and CDR2 YFSETQ. Full variable domain (missing parts from reference TRBV5-1 and TRBJ1-1): KAGVTQTPRYLIKTRGQQVTLSCSPISGHRSVSWYQQTPGQGLQFLFEYFSETQRNKGNFPGRFSGRQFSNSRSEMNVSTLELGDSALYLCASSLVLGGGSTEAFFGQGTRLTVV.

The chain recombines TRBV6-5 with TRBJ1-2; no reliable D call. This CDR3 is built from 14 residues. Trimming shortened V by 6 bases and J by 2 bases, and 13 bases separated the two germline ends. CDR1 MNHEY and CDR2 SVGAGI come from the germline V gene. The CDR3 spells CASSAWTDNYGYTF. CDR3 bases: TGTGCCAGCAGCGCCTGGACGGACAACTATGGCTACACCTTC.

The CDR3 here is CSARGSEGAFF. CDR3 DNA: TGCAGTGCCAGGGGTTCTGAAGGAGCTTTCTTT. The V and J genes are TRBV20-1 and TRBJ1-1; a possible D gene is TRBD1 (6 bases). The CDR3 covers 11 residues. Looked up from germline, CDR1 is DFQATT and CDR2 is SNEGSKA (reference sequence). The V and J ends lost 6 bases and 10 bases respectively, with 15 bases between them.

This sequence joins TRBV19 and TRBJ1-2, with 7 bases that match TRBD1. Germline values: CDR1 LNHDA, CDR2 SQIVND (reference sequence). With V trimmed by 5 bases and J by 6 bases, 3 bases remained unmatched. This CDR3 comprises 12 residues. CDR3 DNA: TGTGCCAGTAGTCAAGGGGGCCATGGCTACACCTTC. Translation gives CASSQGGHGYTF.

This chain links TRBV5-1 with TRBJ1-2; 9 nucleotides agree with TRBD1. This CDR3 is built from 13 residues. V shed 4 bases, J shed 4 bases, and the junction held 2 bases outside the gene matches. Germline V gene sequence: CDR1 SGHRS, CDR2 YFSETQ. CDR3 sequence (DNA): TGCGCCAGCAGCGAGGGACAGGGCTATGGCTACACCTTC. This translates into CASSEGQGYGYTF.

For the CDR3, the DNA is TGTGCCAGCAGTCCGAGGACGGAGAACACTGAAGCTTTCTTT. Its translation: CASSPRTENTEAFF. The genes are TRBV6-5 and TRBJ1-1; no firm D call. CDR1 is MNHEY, CDR2 SVGAGI, per germline. The CDR3 has 14 amino acids. Trimming pared 5 bases from V and 1 base from J, leaving 11 bases between.

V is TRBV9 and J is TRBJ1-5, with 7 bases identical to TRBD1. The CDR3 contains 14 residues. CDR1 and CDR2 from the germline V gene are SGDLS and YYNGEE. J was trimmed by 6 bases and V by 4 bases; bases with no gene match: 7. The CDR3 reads CASSRDRVAQPQHF. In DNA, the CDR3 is TGTGCCAGCAGCCGAGACAGGGTTGCTCAGCCCCAGCATTTT. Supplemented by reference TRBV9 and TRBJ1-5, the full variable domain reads DSGVTQTPKHLITATGQRVTLRCSPRSGDLSVYWYQQSLDQGLQFLIQYYNGEERAKGNILERFSAQQFPDLHSELNLSSLELGDSALYFCASSRDRVAQPQHFGDGTRLSIL.

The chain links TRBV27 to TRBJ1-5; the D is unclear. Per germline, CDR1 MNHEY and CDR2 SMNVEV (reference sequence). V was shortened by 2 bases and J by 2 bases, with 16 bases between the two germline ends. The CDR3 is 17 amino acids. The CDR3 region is CASSLRPMNGGNQPQHF. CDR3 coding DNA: TGTGCCAGCAGTTTAAGGCCCATGAACGGAGGCAATCAGCCCCAGCATTTT.

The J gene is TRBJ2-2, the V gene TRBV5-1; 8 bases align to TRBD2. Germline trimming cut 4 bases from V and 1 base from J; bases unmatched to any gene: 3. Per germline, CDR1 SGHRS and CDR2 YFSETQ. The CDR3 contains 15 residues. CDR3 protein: CASSGLAQNTGELFF. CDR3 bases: TGCGCCAGCAGCGGACTAGCTCAGAACACCGGGGAGCTGTTTTTT.

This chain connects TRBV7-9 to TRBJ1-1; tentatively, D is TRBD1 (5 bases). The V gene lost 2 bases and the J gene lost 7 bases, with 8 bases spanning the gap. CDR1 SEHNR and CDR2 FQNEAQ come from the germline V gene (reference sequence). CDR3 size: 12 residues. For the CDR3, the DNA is TGTGCCAGCAGCTTACAGGGAATTGAAGCTTTCTTT. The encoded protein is CASSLQGIEAFF.

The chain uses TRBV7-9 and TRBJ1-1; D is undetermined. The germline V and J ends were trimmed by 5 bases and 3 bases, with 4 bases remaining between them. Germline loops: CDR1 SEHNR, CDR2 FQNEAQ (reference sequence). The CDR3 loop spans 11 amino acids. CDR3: CASSADTEAFF. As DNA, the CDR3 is TGTGCCAGCAGCGCGGACACTGAAGCTTTCTTT. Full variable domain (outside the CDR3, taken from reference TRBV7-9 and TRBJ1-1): DTGVSQNPRHKITKRGQNVTFRCDPISEHNRLYWYRQTLGQGPEFLTYFQNEAQLEKSRLLSDRFSAERPKGSFSTLEIQRTEQGDSAMYLCASSADTEAFFGQGTRLTVV.

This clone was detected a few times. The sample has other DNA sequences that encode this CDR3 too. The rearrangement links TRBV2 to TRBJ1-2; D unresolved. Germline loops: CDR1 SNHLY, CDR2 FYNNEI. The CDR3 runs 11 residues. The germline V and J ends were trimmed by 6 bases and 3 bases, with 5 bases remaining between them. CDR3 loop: CASSGHYGYTF. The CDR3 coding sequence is TGTGCCAGCAGCGGACACTATGGCTACACCTTC.

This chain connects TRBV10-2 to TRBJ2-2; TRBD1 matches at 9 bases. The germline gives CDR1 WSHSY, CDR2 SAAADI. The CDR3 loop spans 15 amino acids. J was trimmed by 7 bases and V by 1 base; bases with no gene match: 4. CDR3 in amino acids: CASSEWTGVSGELFF. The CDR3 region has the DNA TGCGCCAGCAGTGAGTGGACAGGGGTCAGCGGGGAGCTGTTTTTT.

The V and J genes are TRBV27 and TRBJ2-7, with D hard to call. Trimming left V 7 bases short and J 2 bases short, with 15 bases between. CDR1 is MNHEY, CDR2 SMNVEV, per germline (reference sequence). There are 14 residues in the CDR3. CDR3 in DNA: TGTGCCAGCAAGACCCCGGACGGACCCTACGAGCAGTACGTC. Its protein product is CASKTPDGPYEQYV.

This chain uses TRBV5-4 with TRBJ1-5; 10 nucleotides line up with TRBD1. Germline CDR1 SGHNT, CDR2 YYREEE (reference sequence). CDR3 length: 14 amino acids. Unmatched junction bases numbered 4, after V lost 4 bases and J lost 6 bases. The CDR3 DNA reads TGTGCCAGCAGCGCGGGACAGGGGAGTCAGCCCCAGCATTTT. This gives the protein CASSAGQGSQPQHF.

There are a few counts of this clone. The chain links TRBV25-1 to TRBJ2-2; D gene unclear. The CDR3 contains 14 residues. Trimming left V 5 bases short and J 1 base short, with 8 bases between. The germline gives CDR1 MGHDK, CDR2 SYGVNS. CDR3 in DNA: TGTGCCAGCAGTCTAACTGGGAACACCGGGGAGCTGTTTTTT. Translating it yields CASSLTGNTGELFF.